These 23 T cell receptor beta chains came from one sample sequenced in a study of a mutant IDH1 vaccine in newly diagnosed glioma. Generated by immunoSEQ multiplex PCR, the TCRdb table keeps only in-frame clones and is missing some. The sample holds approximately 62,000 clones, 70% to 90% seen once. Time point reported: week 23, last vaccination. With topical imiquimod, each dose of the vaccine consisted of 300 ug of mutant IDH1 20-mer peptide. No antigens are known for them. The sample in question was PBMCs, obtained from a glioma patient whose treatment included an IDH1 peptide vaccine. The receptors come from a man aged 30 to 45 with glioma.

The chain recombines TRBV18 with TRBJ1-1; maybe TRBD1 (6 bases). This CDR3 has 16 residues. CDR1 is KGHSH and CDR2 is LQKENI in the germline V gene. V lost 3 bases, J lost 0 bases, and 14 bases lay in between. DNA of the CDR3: TGTGCCAGCTCACCGGGACGGACAGTCATGAACACTGAAGCTTTCTTT. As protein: CASSPGRTVMNTEAFF.

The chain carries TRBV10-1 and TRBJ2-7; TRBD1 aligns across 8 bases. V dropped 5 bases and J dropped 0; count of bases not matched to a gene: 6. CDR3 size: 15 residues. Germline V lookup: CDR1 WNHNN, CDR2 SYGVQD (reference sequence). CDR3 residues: CASSRQGIASYEQYF. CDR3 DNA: TGCGCCAGCAGTCGACAGGGGATTGCCTCCTACGAGCAGTACTTC.

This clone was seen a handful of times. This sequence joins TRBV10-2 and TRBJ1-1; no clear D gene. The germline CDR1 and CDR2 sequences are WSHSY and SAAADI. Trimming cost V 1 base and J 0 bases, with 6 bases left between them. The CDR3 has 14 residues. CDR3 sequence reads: CASSEWNMNTEAFF. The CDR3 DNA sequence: TGCGCCAGCAGTGAGTGGAACATGAACACTGAAGCTTTCTTT.

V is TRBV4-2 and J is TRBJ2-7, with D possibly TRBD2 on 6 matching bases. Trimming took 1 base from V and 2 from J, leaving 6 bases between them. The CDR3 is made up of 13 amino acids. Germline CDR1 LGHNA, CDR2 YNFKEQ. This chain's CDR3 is CASSQGGAYEQYF. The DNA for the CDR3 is TGTGCCAGCAGCCAAGGCGGGGCCTACGAGCAGTACTTC.

The DNA for the CDR3 is TGTGCCAGCAGCGACCGGGGGGGTAACTCACCCCTCCACTTT. This codes for CASSDRGGNSPLHF. The V gene is TRBV9, the J gene TRBJ1-6; maybe TRBD1 (5 bases). This CDR3 region has 14 residues. V lost 3 bases and J lost 10, with 14 bases in between. In germline, CDR1 is SGDLS, CDR2 YYNGEE.

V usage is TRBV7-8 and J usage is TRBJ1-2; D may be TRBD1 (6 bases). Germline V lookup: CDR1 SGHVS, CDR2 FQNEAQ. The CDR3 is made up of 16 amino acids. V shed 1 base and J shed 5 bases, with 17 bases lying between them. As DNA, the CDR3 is TGTGCCAGCAGCTTAGGACAGGATATTCTTGGATATGGCTACACCTTC. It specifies CASSLGQDILGYGYTF. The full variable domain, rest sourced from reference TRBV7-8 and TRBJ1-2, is GAGVSQSPRYKVAKRGQDVALRCDPISGHVSLFWYQQALGQGPEFLTYFQNEAQLDKSGLPSDRFFAERPEGSVSTLKIQRTQQEDSAVYLCASSLGQDILGYGYTFGSGTRLTVV.

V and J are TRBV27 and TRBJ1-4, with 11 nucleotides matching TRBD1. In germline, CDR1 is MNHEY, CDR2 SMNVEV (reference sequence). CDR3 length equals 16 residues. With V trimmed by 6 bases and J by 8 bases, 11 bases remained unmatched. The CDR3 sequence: CASRKGQGVIKEKLFF. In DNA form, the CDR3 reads TGTGCCAGCAGGAAGGGACAGGGGGTGATCAAGGAAAAACTGTTTTTT.

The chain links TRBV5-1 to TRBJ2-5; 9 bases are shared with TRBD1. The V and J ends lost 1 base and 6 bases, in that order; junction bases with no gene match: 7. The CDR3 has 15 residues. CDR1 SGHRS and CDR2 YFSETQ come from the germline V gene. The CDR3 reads CASSLPGTGQKTQYF. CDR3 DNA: TGCGCCAGCAGCTTGCCCGGGACAGGGCAAAAGACCCAGTACTTC. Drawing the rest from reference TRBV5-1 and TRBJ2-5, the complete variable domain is KAGVTQTPRYLIKTRGQQVTLSCSPISGHRSVSWYQQTPGQGLQFLFEYFSETQRNKGNFPGRFSGRQFSNSRSEMNVSTLELGDSALYLCASSLPGTGQKTQYFGPGTRLLVL.

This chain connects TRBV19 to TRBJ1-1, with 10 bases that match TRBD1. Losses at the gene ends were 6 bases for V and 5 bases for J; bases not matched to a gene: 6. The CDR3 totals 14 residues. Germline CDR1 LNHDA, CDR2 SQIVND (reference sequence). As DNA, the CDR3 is TGTGCCAGTAGAACCGGGACAGGGGTAACTGAAGCTTTCTTT. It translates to CASRTGTGVTEAFF.

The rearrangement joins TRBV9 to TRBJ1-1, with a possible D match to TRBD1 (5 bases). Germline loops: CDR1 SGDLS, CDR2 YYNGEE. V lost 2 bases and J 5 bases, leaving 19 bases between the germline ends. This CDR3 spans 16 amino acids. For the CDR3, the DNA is TGTGCCAGCAGCGTTGGGCAGGGTAGGCCCGGAACTGAAGCTTTCTTT. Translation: CASSVGQGRPGTEAFF.

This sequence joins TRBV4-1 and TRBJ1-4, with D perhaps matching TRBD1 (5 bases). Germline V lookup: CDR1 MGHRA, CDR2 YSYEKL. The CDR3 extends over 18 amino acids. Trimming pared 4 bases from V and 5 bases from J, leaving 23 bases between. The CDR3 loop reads CASSPLRGRQGGNEKLFF. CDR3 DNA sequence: TGCGCCAGCAGCCCGCTAAGGGGTCGGCAGGGAGGGAATGAAAAACTGTTTTTT.

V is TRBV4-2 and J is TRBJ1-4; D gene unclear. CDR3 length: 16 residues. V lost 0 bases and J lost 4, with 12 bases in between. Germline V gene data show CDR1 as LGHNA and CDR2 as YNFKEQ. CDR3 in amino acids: CASSQDSAAINEKLFF. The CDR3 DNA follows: TGTGCCAGCAGCCAAGATTCGGCAGCAATTAATGAAAAACTGTTTTTT.

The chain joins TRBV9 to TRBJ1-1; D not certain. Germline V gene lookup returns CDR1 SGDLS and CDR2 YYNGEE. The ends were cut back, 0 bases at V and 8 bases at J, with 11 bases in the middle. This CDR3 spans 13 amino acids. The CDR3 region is CASSVATGQEAFF. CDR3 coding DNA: TGTGCCAGCAGCGTAGCTACTGGGCAGGAAGCTTTCTTT.

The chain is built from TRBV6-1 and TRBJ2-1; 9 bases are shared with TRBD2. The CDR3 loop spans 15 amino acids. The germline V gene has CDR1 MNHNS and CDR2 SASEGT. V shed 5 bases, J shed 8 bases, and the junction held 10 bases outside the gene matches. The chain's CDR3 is CASSFRAGGPDEQFF. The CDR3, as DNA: TGTGCCAGCAGTTTTCGCGCGGGGGGGCCCGATGAGCAGTTCTTC.

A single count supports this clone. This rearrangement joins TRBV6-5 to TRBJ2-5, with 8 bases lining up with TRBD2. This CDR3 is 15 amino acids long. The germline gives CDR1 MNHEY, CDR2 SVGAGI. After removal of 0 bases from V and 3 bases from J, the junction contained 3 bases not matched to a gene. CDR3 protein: CASSYSTAGEETQYF. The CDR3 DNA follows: TGTGCCAGCAGTTACTCGACAGCGGGGGAAGAGACCCAGTACTTC.

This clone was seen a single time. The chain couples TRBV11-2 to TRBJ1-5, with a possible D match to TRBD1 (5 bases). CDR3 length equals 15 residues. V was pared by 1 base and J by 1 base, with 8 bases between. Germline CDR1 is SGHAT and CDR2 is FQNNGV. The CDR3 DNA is TGTGCCAGCAGCTTAGCTGCAGGGAGCAATCAGCCCCAGCATTTT. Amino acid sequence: CASSLAAGSNQPQHF.

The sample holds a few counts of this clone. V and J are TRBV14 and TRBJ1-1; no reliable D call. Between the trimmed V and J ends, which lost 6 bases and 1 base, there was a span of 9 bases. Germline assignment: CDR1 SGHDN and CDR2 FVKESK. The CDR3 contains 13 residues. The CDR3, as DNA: TGTGCCAGCAGTTCGACCGGGAACACTGAAGCTTTCTTT. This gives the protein CASSSTGNTEAFF.

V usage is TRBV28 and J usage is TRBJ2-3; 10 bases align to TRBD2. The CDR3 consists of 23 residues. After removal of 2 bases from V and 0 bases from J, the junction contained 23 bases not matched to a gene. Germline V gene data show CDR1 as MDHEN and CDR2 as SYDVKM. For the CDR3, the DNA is TGTGCCAGCAGTTTAAAGGCTTTTCCGTGGACTAGCGGAGCCCGTGGGAGCACAGATACGCAGTATTTT. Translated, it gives CASSLKAFPWTSGARGSTDTQYF. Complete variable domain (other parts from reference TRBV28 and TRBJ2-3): DVKVTQSSRYLVKRTGEKVFLECVQDMDHENMFWYRQDPGLGLRLIYFSYDVKMKEKGDIPEGYSVSREKKERFSLILESASTNQTSMYLCASSLKAFPWTSGARGSTDTQYFGPGTRLTVL.

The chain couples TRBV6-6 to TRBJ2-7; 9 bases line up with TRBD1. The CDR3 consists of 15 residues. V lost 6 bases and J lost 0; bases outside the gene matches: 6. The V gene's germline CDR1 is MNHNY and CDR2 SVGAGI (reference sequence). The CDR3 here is CASRETGGYSYEQYF. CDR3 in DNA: TGTGCCAGCAGGGAGACAGGGGGTTACTCCTACGAGCAGTACTTC.

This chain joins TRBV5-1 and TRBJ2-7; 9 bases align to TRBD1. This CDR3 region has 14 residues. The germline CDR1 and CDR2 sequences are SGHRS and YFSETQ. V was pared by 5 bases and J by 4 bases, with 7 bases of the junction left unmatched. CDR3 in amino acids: CASRGTGNVYEQYF. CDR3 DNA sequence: TGCGCCAGCAGGGGGACAGGGAATGTATACGAGCAGTACTTC.

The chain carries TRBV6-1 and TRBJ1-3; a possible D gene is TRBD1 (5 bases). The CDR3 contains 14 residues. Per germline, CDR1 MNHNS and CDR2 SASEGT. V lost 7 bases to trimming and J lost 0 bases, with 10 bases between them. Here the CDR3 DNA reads TGTGCCAGCATCAGGGCCCACTCTGGAAACACCATATATTTT. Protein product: CASIRAHSGNTIYF.

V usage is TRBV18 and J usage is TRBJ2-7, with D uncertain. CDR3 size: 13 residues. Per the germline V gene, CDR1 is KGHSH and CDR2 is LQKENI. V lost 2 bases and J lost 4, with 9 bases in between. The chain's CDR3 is CASSPFQAYEQYF. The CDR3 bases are TGTGCCAGCTCACCATTCCAGGCGTACGAGCAGTACTTC. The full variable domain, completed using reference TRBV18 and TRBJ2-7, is NAGVMQNPRHLVRRRGQEARLRCSPMKGHSHVYWYRQLPEEGLKFMVYLQKENIIDESGMPKERFSAEFPKEGPSILRIQQVVRGDSAAYFCASSPFQAYEQYFGPGTRLTVT.

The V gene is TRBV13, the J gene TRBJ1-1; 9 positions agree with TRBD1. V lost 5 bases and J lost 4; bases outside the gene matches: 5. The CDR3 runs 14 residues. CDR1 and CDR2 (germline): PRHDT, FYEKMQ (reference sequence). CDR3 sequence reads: CASSNRDRVTEAFF. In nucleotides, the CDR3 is TGTGCCAGCAGCAACCGGGACAGGGTCACTGAAGCTTTCTTT.